The next 5 T cell receptor beta chains were all read from a single sample in a study of control samples from healthy donors and cancer patients. The data were produced by immunoSEQ multiplex PCR, yet TCRdb's version contains in-frame clones alone and is incomplete. The sample carries roughly 80,000 clones, nearly 90% recorded once. The sequenced sample was blood. The receptor source for this set is a woman aged 45-65 years in good health.

The V and J genes are TRBV3-1 (or the pseudogene TRBV3-2) and TRBJ1-5; D unclear. V was cut by 5 bases and J by 4 bases, with 9 bases left in between. The CDR3 is made up of 13 amino acids. Germline lookup yields CDR1 LGHDT and CDR2 YNNKEL (reference sequence). The CDR3 is CASSSYGNQPQHF. The CDR3 DNA is TGTGCCAGCAGCTCATACGGGAATCAGCCCCAGCATTTT.

This clone was detected only a few times. The DNA for the CDR3 is TGTGCCAGCAGCTCCGCCGGGACAGGGGTTGGCTACACCTTC. This gives the protein CASSSAGTGVGYTF. The chain recombines TRBV7-9 with TRBJ1-2; 10 bases match TRBD1. J gave up 7 bases and V 4 bases, and 6 bases lay outside the gene matches. Germline V lookup: CDR1 SEHNR, CDR2 FQNEAQ (reference sequence). There are 14 residues in the CDR3.

This clone appeared once. Mismatch with germline at one junction end may stem from a read error. The same CDR3 also results from other DNA sequences found in this sample. V and J are TRBV19 and TRBJ2-1; D not certain. Germline loops: CDR1 LNHDA, CDR2 SQIVND (reference sequence). The CDR3 extends over 15 amino acids. Here the CDR3 DNA reads TGCGCCAGTAGTATCCCCCTGGACGGTTACAATGAGCAGTTCTTC. It specifies CASSIPLDGYNEQFF.

The chain is built from TRBV10-3 and TRBJ1-1; no definite D call. The germline CDR1 and CDR2 sequences are ENHRY and SYGVKD. The CDR3 is made up of 12 amino acids. The ends were cut back, 4 bases at V and 4 bases at J, with 7 bases in the middle. CDR3 amino acids: CAISVGGTEAFF. For the CDR3, the DNA is TGTGCCATCAGTGTGGGTGGCACTGAAGCTTTCTTT.

The chain joins TRBV5-1 to TRBJ2-1; no firm D call. The CDR3 spans 18 residues. Germline assignment: CDR1 SGHRS and CDR2 YFSETQ. Trimming removed 4 bases at V and 0 bases at J, with 20 bases between. Here the CDR3 DNA reads TGCGCCAGCAGCCCAATACAGAGTGTCCGAAGCTCCTACAATGAGCAGTTCTTC. Translating gives CASSPIQSVRSSYNEQFF.